The T cell receptor (beta chain) under discussion was sequenced for a study of spatial heterogeneity in lung cancer. On the study more broadly: There were consistently more beta-chain sequences detected than alpha-chain sequences. Within raw reads, each unique TCR and UMI combination appeared on average more than ten times.

Germline CDR1 is ENHRY and CDR2 is SYGVKD. The length of the CDR3 is 15 residues. Germline trimming cut 8 bases from V and 7 bases from J; bases unmatched to any gene: 11. By its share, this clonotype is medium-sized. This beta chain is an off-target read within a library intended for alpha chains, so its frequency means little. The time point: sample taken at primary tumor resection. Extraction of whole RNA from tumor, nontumor lung or frozen PBMC preceded unsorted sequencing. A total of fewer than 80 untreated early-stage non-small cell lung cancer patients served as donors. Every TCR cDNA molecule bore its own unique molecular identifier. TCRdb analysed the 5' RACE reads with MiXCR anew, one entry per CDR3 protein. This sample carries approximately 11,000 distinct CDR3 sequences, approximately 6.2% of them seen once, and the ten largest clones take 10%.

Sample: normal lung tissue next to the tumor, taken at surgery. The V gene is TRBV10-3, the J gene TRBJ2-1, with 10 bases lining up with TRBD2. The sequence derives from a male donor with early-stage non-small cell lung cancer. The CDR3 loop reads CAIGPLAGDLNEQFF. Here the CDR3 DNA reads TGTGCCATCGGCCCGCTAGCGGGAGATTTGAATGAGCAGTTCTTC.